The 27 T cell receptor beta chains below come from one sample, sequenced in a study of cytomegalovirus exposure and HLA in healthy donors. Researchers ran the PCR with 60 Vbeta and 13 Jbeta primers. Libraries were prepared by immunoSEQ multiplex PCR; TCRdb keeps only in-frame clonotypes and omits some of them. The sample carries fewer than 250,000 clones, nearly 80% recorded once. The sequencing sample was made of PBMCs. All receptors derive from a male donor in good health and CMV-seronegative.

The chain carries TRBV11-2 and TRBJ2-3; 13 bases match TRBD2. The CDR3 is 15 residues long. V lost 5 bases to trimming and J lost 7 bases; unmatched junction nucleotides: 6. Germline values: CDR1 SGHAT, CDR2 FQNNGV. CDR3 coding DNA: TGTGCCAGCAGCCACACTAGCGGGGGGGTTCATACGCAGTATTTT. Its protein is CASSHTSGGVHTQYF.

This chain links TRBV5-1 with TRBJ2-3; 8 bases match TRBD1. Germline V gives CDR1 SGHRS, CDR2 YFSETQ. J gave up 2 bases and V 1 base, and 3 bases lay outside the gene matches. CDR3 length: 15 amino acids. For the CDR3, the DNA is TGCGCCAGCAGCTTGTCGGACAGGGACACAGATACGCAGTATTTT. Its translation: CASSLSDRDTDTQYF.

This clone was recorded once. The V gene is TRBV18, the J gene TRBJ1-2; D gene unclear. The V gene lost 0 bases and the J gene lost 6 bases, with 11 bases spanning the gap. From germline, CDR1 is KGHSH and CDR2 LQKENI. This CDR3 is 14 amino acids long. CDR3 sequence (DNA): TGTGCCAGCTCACCACCCGGGGTTTCGGATGGCTACACCTTC. Protein: CASSPPGVSDGYTF.

This clone was detected only a few times. The chain employs TRBV5-8 and TRBJ1-4; possible D gene TRBD1, 5 bases. Per the germline V gene, CDR1 is SGHTS and CDR2 is YDEGEE. The CDR3 has 16 amino acids. The V and J ends lost 0 bases and 2 bases respectively, with 11 bases between them. Here the CDR3 DNA reads TGTGCCAGCAGCTTGGAGGGTGCAGGGACTAATGAAAAACTGTTTTTT. It yields the protein CASSLEGAGTNEKLFF.

For the CDR3, the DNA is TGTGCCAGCAGCTTAGCAAGCCTGCGGGAGACCCAGTACTTC. Amino acids: CASSLASLRETQYF. J is TRBJ2-5 and V is TRBV7-2, with unresolved D. Between the trimmed V and J ends, which lost 0 bases and 5 bases, there was a span of 10 bases. The length of the CDR3 is 14 residues. Germline V gene data show CDR1 as SGHTA and CDR2 as FQGNSA.

For the CDR3, the DNA is TGTGCCAGCTCGACGGGGTCTCGAGGAAGACTAGCGGGAAGGCAGTTCTTC. Translating it yields CASSTGSRGRLAGRQFF. The rearrangement links TRBV18 to TRBJ2-1; 11 bases agree with TRBD2. This CDR3 has 17 residues. In germline, CDR1 is KGHSH, CDR2 LQKENI. The V segment lost 6 bases and the J segment 12 bases; nucleotides outside the gene matches: 19. The full variable domain, completed using reference TRBV18 and TRBJ2-1, is NAGVMQNPRHLVRRRGQEARLRCSPMKGHSHVYWYRQLPEEGLKFMVYLQKENIIDESGMPKERFSAEFPKEGPSILRIQQVVRGDSAAYFCASSTGSRGRLAGRQFFGPGTRLTVL.

The V and J genes are TRBV28 and TRBJ2-5; TRBD2 agrees at 11 bases. CDR3 length: 14 residues. CDR1 is MDHEN and CDR2 is SYDVKM in the germline V gene. V lost 6 bases, J lost 4 bases, and 4 bases stayed unmatched. The CDR3 loop is CASRTSGGIETQYF. The CDR3, as DNA: TGTGCCAGCAGAACTAGCGGGGGCATAGAGACCCAGTACTTC.

This rearrangement joins TRBV27 to TRBJ1-1; perhaps TRBD1 as D (5 bases). The CDR3 runs 15 residues. Germline-derived CDR1 and CDR2 are MNHEY and SMNVEV (reference sequence). V lost 3 bases to trimming and J lost 7 bases, with 18 bases between them. The CDR3 here is CASSFLESTGNEAFF. The DNA for the CDR3 is TGTGCCAGCAGTTTTTTAGAATCAACAGGAAATGAAGCTTTCTTT.

The V call is TRBV6-1, the J call TRBJ1-5; D not certain. V was trimmed by 3 bases and J by 0 bases, leaving 12 bases between them. Germline assignment: CDR1 MNHNS and CDR2 SASEGT. This CDR3 comprises 16 residues. CDR3 in amino acids: CASSDDWQISNQPQHF. CDR3 DNA sequence: TGTGCCAGCAGTGACGATTGGCAGATTAGCAATCAGCCCCAGCATTTT.

The chain is built from TRBV19 and TRBJ1-5, with D unresolved. The V gene's germline CDR1 is LNHDA and CDR2 SQIVND (reference sequence). The CDR3 length is 17 residues. Trimming removed 5 bases at V and 4 bases at J, with 21 bases between. The CDR3 is CASSDSRVSVLNQPQHF. The CDR3 region has the DNA TGTGCCAGTAGTGACTCCCGGGTGAGCGTCCTGAATCAGCCCCAGCATTTT.

CDR3 in DNA: TGCAGCGTTGAAGTCCGTGCGGGGATCGGGGAGCTGTTTTTT. Amino acids: CSVEVRAGIGELFF. This rearrangement joins TRBV29-1 to TRBJ2-2; D is perhaps TRBD2 (6 bases). Trimming left V 1 base short and J 7 bases short, with 13 bases between. CDR3 length: 14 amino acids. CDR1 and CDR2 from the germline V gene are SQVTM and ANQGSEA.

DNA of the CDR3: TGTGCCAGCAGCCCGAGGGGGACAGGAACCTACGAGCAGTACTTC. Residues: CASSPRGTGTYEQYF. This sequence joins TRBV6-5 and TRBJ2-7; TRBD1 aligns across 8 bases. Per the germline V gene, CDR1 is MNHEY and CDR2 is SVGAGI. V lost 6 bases, J lost 2 bases, and 9 bases stayed unmatched. CDR3 length: 15 amino acids.

The chain links TRBV6-4 to TRBJ1-1; 9 nucleotides align to TRBD1. V shed 5 bases, J shed 2 bases, and the junction held 9 bases outside the gene matches. Germline lookup yields CDR1 MRHNA and CDR2 SNTAGT. The CDR3 totals 16 residues. The CDR3 reads CASSKPPGQGNTEAFF. The CDR3 DNA reads as TGTGCCAGCAGTAAACCACCGGGACAGGGAAACACTGAAGCTTTCTTT.

The gene calls are TRBV15 and TRBJ2-1; D gene ambiguous. CDR3 length: 14 amino acids. Germline assignment: CDR1 LNHNV and CDR2 YYDKDF (reference sequence). Trimming removed 4 bases from V and 0 bases from J, with 7 bases in between. Here the CDR3 DNA reads TGTGCCACCAGCAAGGAGCACTCCTACAATGAGCAGTTCTTC. Residues: CATSKEHSYNEQFF.

The V gene is TRBV5-1, the J gene TRBJ1-6; 8 bases match TRBD1. The CDR3 extends over 14 amino acids. Germline CDR1 SGHRS, CDR2 YFSETQ. The junction had 4 bases not matched to a gene; V was cut back by 1 base and J by 10 bases. This CDR3 is CASSLTGGDSPLHF. CDR3 nucleotides: TGCGCCAGCAGCTTGACAGGGGGGGACTCACCCCTCCACTTT.

The CDR3 region is CASSLNPGGDEQFF. The CDR3 DNA sequence: TGTGCCAGCAGCTTAAACCCGGGAGGGGATGAGCAGTTCTTC. V usage is TRBV7-3 and J usage is TRBJ2-1; TRBD2 matches at 8 bases. CDR3 length equals 14 residues. CDR1 and CDR2 (germline): SGHTA, FQGTGA. J was trimmed by 8 bases and V by 1 base; bases with no gene match: 4.

CDR3 DNA sequence: TGTGCCAGCAGCTCCCTCGGCGGGAAAGAGCAGTTCTTC. Translation gives CASSSLGGKEQFF. The chain recombines TRBV7-3 with TRBJ2-1, with D perhaps TRBD2 (6 bases). In germline, CDR1 is SGHTA, CDR2 FQGTGA. The CDR3 runs to 13 residues. The V end was cut by 4 bases, the J end by 10 bases, with 14 bases between.

V and J are TRBV5-4 and TRBJ1-4, with TRBD1 identical over 7 bases. Germline V CDR1 and CDR2: SGHNT, YYREEE (reference sequence). The CDR3 runs to 15 residues. Germline trimming cut 0 bases from V and 3 bases from J; bases unmatched to any gene: 2. CDR3 nucleotides: TGTGCCAGCAGCTTGGAGACAGGGTCTAATGAAAAACTGTTTTTT. Its translation: CASSLETGSNEKLFF. The entire variable domain, with the rest obtained from reference TRBV5-4 and TRBJ1-4, is as follows: ETGVTQSPTHLIKTRGQQVTLRCSSQSGHNTVSWYQQALGQGPQFIFQYYREEENGRGNFPPRFSGLQFPNYSSELNVNALELDDSALYLCASSLETGSNEKLFFGSGTQLSVL.

This chain links TRBV5-1 with TRBJ2-1; 8 nucleotides match TRBD2. The trim removed 5 bases at V and 0 bases at J, leaving 4 bases unmatched. The germline V gene has CDR1 SGHRS and CDR2 YFSETQ. CDR3 length equals 15 residues. The CDR3 is CASSGREGSYNEQFF. CDR3 nucleotide sequence: TGCGCCAGCAGTGGTCGGGAGGGCTCCTACAATGAGCAGTTCTTC.

This chain links TRBV11-2 with TRBJ1-5; D is uncertain. Germline V gene lookup returns CDR1 SGHAT and CDR2 FQNNGV. This CDR3 comprises 14 residues. V lost 2 bases, J lost 2 bases, and 7 bases lay in between. The CDR3 spells CASSLNQGNQPQHF. The CDR3 nucleotides read TGTGCCAGCAGCTTAAACCAGGGCAATCAGCCCCAGCATTTT.

The chain carries TRBV7-2 and TRBJ1-2; D is unresolved. The CDR3 contains 14 residues. Germline V CDR1 and CDR2: SGHTA, FQGNSA. The ends were cut back, 5 bases at V and 5 bases at J, with 15 bases in the middle. The CDR3 is CASSPTGRQYGYTF. The CDR3 nucleotides are TGTGCCAGCAGCCCTACCGGGAGGCAATATGGCTACACCTTC. Full variable domain (rest looked up from reference TRBV7-2 and TRBJ1-2): GAGVSQSPSNKVTEKGKDVELRCDPISGHTALYWYRQSLGQGLEFLIYFQGNSAPDKSGLPSDRFSAERTGGSVSTLTIQRTQQEDSAVYLCASSPTGRQYGYTFGSGTRLTVV.

The chain joins TRBV28 to TRBJ2-7; 9 nucleotides agree with TRBD1. Germline assignment: CDR1 MDHEN and CDR2 SYDVKM. The CDR3 totals 15 residues. V was pared by 3 bases and J by 2 bases, with 5 bases of the junction left unmatched. Here the CDR3 reads CASSFGTGFPYEQYF. CDR3 coding DNA: TGTGCCAGCAGTTTTGGGACAGGGTTCCCCTACGAGCAGTACTTC.

V and J are TRBV7-9 and TRBJ1-1; tentative D call: TRBD1 (5 bases). The CDR3 extends over 15 amino acids. The V gene's germline CDR1 is SEHNR and CDR2 FQNEAQ (reference sequence). V gave up 1 base and J gave up 4 bases, with 13 bases separating them. The CDR3, as DNA: TGTGCCAGCAGCTTAGTTCAGGGATGGTTCACTGAAGCTTTCTTT. This encodes CASSLVQGWFTEAFF.

The J gene is TRBJ2-7, the V gene TRBV5-8; D is unclear. This CDR3 comprises 12 residues. Trimming took off 0 bases at V and 4 bases at J, with 5 bases between the two ends. CDR1 and CDR2 from the germline V gene are SGHTS and YDEGEE. Written as DNA, the CDR3 is TGTGCCAGCAGCTTGGGGGCATACGAGCAGTACTTC. Its protein is CASSLGAYEQYF.

The rearrangement joins TRBV7-2 to TRBJ2-1; a weak D match, TRBD1 (5 bases). Germline values: CDR1 SGHTA, CDR2 FQGNSA. This CDR3 region has 12 residues. Trimming stripped 1 base from V and 15 bases from J, with 13 bases between. CDR3 in DNA: TGTGCCAGCAGCTTAGGTCGGCCAGGGCCGTTCTTC. Amino acid sequence: CASSLGRPGPFF. Full variable domain (missing parts from reference TRBV7-2 and TRBJ2-1): GAGVSQSPSNKVTEKGKDVELRCDPISGHTALYWYRQSLGQGLEFLIYFQGNSAPDKSGLPSDRFSAERTGGSVSTLTIQRTQQEDSAVYLCASSLGRPGPFFGPGTRLTVL.

The rearrangement uses TRBV7-2 and TRBJ2-7; 7 nucleotides match TRBD2. V gave up 5 bases and J gave up 4 bases; unmatched junction bases: 8. The CDR3 runs to 14 residues. Germline CDR1 and CDR2: SGHTA and FQGNSA. The CDR3 sequence is CASSLSLAAYEQYF. The CDR3 coding sequence is TGTGCCAGCAGCCTCTCGCTAGCGGCGTACGAGCAGTACTTC. Complete variable domain (other parts from reference TRBV7-2 and TRBJ2-7): GAGVSQSPSNKVTEKGKDVELRCDPISGHTALYWYRQSLGQGLEFLIYFQGNSAPDKSGLPSDRFSAERTGGSVSTLTIQRTQQEDSAVYLCASSLSLAAYEQYFGPGTRLTVT.

The chain joins TRBV11-3 to TRBJ2-2; D gene unclear. CDR3 size: 14 residues. V was clipped by 5 bases and J by 5 bases, with 12 bases between them. Germline V CDR1 and CDR2: SGHNT, YENEEA. Here the CDR3 reads CASSVKQNTGELFF. CDR3 coding DNA: TGTGCCAGCAGCGTAAAACAGAATACCGGGGAGCTGTTTTTT.